The present T cell receptor (beta chain) was sequenced within a study of technical replicates of blood from several donors. This table comes from immunoSEQ multiplex PCR, and its TCRdb copy is limited to in-frame clones, with some not included. The repertoire has roughly 70,000 clones, 85% to 95% of them found once; the top ten carry 4.7%. Germline lookup yields CDR1 MNHNY and CDR2 SVGAGI (reference sequence). The CDR3 loop spans 15 amino acids. Trimming left V 7 bases short and J 6 bases short, with 21 bases between. The origin of this receptor is a human donor in good health. Some clones in this sample may be carry-over from other donors' samples. V usage is TRBV6-6 and J usage is TRBJ1-2; maybe TRBD1 (6 bases). Sequenced material: PBMCs. The CDR3 region is CASTSRGRGADGYTF. The CDR3 coding sequence is TGTGCCAGCACCTCACGGGGGCGGGGGGCAGATGGCTACACCTTC.